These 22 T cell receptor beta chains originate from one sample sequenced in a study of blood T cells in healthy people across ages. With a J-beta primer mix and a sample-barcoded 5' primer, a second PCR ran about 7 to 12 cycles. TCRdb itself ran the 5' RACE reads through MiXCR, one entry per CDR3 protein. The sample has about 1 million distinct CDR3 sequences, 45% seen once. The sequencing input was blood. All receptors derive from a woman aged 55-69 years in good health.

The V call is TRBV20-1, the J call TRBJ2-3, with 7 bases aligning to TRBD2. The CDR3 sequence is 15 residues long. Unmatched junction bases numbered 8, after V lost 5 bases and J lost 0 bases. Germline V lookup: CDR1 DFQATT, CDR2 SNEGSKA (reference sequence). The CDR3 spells CSAGRGYLSTDTQYF. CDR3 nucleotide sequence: TGCAGTGCTGGGAGGGGCTACCTAAGCACAGATACGCAGTATTTT.

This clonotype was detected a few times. CDR3 DNA: TGTGCCAGCAGTGAAGATCTAGCGGGAAAGGTTGAGCAGTTCTTC. This encodes CASSEDLAGKVEQFF. The chain employs TRBV25-1 and TRBJ2-1, with 9 bases lining up with TRBD2. V trimming: 2 bases; J trimming: 9 bases; junction bases outside the gene matches: 8. The CDR3 sequence is 15 residues long. CDR1 and CDR2 from the germline V gene are MGHDK and SYGVNS.

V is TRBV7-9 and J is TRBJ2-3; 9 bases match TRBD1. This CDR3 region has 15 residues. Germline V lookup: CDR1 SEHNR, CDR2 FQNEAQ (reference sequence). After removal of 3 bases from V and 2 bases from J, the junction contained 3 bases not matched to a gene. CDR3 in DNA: TGTGCCAGCAGCTTGGGGACAGGGCACACAGATACGCAGTATTTT. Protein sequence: CASSLGTGHTDTQYF.

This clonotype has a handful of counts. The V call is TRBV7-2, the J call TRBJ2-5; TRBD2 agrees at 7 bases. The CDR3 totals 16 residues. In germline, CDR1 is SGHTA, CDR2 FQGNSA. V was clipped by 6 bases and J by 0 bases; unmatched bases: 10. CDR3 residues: CASSLGPSGDQETQYF. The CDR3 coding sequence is TGTGCCAGCAGTCTAGGGCCTAGCGGAGACCAAGAGACCCAGTACTTC.

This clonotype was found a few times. The CDR3 coding sequence is TGTGCCATCAGTGAGTCTTTTGATCAGCCCCAGCATTTT. It translates to CAISESFDQPQHF. The V call is TRBV10-3, the J call TRBJ1-5, with unresolved D. The CDR3 sequence is 13 residues long. CDR1 is ENHRY and CDR2 is SYGVKD in the germline V gene. With 0 bases removed from V and 5 bases from J, the gap between germline ends came to 5 bases.

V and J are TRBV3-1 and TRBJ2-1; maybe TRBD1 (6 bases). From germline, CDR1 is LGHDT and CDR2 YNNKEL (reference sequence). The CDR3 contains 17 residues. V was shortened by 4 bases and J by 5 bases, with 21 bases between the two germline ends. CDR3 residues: CASSRWGQGQNHNEQFF. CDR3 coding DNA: TGTGCCAGCAGCCGATGGGGCCAGGGACAAAATCACAATGAGCAGTTCTTC.

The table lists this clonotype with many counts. This chain's CDR3 is CSATRQGAGNQPQHF. The CDR3 nucleotides read TGCAGTGCTACTAGACAGGGGGCTGGCAATCAGCCCCAGCATTTT. V usage is TRBV20-1 and J usage is TRBJ1-5, with TRBD1 matching 10 bases. The CDR3 length is 15 residues. Trimming at V came to 4 bases and at J to 2 bases, leaving 5 bases not matched to a gene. Per the germline V gene, CDR1 is DFQATT and CDR2 is SNEGSKA (reference sequence).

The CDR3 loop is CASSPIAGGTYEQYF. The CDR3 DNA reads as TGTGCCAGCAGCCCTATAGCGGGAGGGACCTACGAGCAGTACTTC. The chain joins TRBV3-1 to TRBJ2-7; 11 nucleotides line up with TRBD2. Per germline, CDR1 LGHDT and CDR2 YNNKEL (reference sequence). V lost 4 bases, J lost 2 bases, and 4 bases stayed unmatched. The CDR3 is 15 residues long.

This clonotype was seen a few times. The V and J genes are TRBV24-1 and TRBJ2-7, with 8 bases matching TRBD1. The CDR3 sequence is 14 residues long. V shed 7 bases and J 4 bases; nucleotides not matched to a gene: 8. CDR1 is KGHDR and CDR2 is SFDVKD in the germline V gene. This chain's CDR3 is CATRPGQVVYEQYF. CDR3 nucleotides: TGTGCCACCAGACCGGGACAGGTTGTTTACGAGCAGTACTTC.

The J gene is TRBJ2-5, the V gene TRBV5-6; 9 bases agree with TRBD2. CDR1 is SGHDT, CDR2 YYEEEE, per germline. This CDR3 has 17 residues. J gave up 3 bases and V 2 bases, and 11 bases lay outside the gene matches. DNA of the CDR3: TGTGCCAGCAGCTTCCAGCGGGAGGACCCAGAAAAAGAGACCCAGTACTTC. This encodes CASSFQREDPEKETQYF.

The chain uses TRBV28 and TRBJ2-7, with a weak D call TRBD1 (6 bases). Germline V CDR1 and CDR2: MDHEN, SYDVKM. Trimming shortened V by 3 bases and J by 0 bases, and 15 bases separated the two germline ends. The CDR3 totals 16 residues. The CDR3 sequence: CASSLVETGSSYEQYF. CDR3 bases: TGTGCCAGCAGTTTGGTTGAGACAGGAAGCTCCTACGAGCAGTACTTC.

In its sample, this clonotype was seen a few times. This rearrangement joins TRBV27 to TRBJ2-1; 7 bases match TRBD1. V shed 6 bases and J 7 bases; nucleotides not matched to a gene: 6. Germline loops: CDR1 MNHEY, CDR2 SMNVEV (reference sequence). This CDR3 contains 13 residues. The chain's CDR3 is CASRQTGPNEQFF. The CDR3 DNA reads TGTGCCAGCAGACAGACAGGGCCGAATGAGCAGTTCTTC.

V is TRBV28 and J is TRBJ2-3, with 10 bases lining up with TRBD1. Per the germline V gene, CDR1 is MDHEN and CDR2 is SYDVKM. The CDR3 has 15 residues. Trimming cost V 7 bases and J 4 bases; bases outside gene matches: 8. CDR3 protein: CASTLTGGPPDTQYF. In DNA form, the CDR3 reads TGTGCCAGCACCTTGACAGGGGGCCCCCCAGATACGCAGTATTTT.

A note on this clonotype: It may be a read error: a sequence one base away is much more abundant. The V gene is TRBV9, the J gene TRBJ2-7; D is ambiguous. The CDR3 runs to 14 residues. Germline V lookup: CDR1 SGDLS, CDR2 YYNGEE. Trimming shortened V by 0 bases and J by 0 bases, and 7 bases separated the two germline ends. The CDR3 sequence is CASSVESYSYEQYF. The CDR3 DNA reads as TGTGCCAGCAGCGTAGAAAGTTACTCCTACGAGCAGTACTTC.

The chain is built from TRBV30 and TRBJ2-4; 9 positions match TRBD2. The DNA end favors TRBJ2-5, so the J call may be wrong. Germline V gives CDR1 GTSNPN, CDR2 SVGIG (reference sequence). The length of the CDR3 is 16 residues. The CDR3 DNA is TGTGCCTGGAGTGTACGCGTGGGACTAGCCTACGAGACCCAGTACTTC. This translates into CAWSVRVGLAYETQYF.

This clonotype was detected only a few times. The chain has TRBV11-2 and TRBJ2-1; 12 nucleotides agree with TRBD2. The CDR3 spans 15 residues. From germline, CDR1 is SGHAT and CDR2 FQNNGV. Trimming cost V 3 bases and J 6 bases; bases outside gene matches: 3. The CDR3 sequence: CASSFATSGSNEQFF. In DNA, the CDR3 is TGTGCCAGCAGCTTCGCGACTAGCGGGAGCAATGAGCAGTTCTTC.

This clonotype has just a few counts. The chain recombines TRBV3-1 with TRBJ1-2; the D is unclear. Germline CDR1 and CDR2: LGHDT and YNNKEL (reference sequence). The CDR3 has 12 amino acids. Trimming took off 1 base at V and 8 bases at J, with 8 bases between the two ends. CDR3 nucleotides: TGTGCCAGCAGCCAAGGCGGGGAAGGCTACACCTTC. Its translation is CASSQGGEGYTF.

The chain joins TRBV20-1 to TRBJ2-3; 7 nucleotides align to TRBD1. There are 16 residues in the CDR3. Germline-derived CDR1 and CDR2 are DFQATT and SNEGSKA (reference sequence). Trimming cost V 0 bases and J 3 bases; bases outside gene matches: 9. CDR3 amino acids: CSARDETGQQTDTQYF. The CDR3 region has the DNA TGCAGTGCTAGAGATGAGACGGGACAGCAGACAGATACGCAGTATTTT.

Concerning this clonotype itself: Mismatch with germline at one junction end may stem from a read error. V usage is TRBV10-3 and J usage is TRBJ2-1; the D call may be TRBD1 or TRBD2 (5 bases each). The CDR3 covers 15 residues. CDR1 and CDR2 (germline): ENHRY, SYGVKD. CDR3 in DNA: TGTGTCATCAGGGCTGCAGGGACGGAATACAATGAGCAGTTCTTC. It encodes CVIRAAGTEYNEQFF.

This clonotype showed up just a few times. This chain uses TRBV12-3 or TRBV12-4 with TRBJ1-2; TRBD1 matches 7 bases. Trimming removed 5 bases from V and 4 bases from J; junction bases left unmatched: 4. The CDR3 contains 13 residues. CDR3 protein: CASSETGPYGYTF. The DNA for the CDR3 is TGTGCCAGCAGTGAGACAGGGCCCTATGGCTACACCTTC.

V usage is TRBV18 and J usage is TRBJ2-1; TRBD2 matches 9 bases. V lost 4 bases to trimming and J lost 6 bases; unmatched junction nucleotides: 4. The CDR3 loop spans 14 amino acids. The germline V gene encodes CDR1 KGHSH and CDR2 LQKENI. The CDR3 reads CASSLASGTNEQFF. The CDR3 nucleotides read TGTGCCAGCTCACTGGCTAGCGGGACCAATGAGCAGTTCTTC.

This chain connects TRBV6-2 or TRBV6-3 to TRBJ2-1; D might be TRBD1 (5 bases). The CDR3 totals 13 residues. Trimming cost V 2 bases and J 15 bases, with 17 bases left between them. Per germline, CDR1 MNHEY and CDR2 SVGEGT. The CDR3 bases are TGTGCCAGCAGTTACAGGAACCAAGCAGGGTGGTTCTTC. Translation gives CASSYRNQAGWFF.